The rows below give T cell receptor beta chains drawn from one sample of a study of blood T cell repertoires in COVID-19. Method: immunoSEQ multiplex PCR; TCRdb's copy keeps in-frame clones and lacks some. The profile shows over 55,000 clones, 80% to 95% of them singletons. Sequencing used peripheral blood. Receptors were obtained from a man aged 55 to 69 with acute or convalescent COVID-19. Each CDR3 is given without its conserved first and last residue. Some rows mark clone size as missing; the rest say once, few, many or name a class of expanded clone.

size,J,V,CDR3
NA,TRBJ2-7,TRBV6-5,ASSRDINYEQY
NA,TRBJ2-3,TRBV7-8,ASSPTSLTDTQY
NA,TRBJ1-2,TRBV19,ASSIGAGYT
once,TRBJ2-1,TRBV7-3,ASSFQPGDQDGEQF
NA,TRBJ1-3,TRBV21-1,ASSKVRGSGNTIY
NA,TRBJ1-4,TRBV5-6,ASSQTGGEKLF
NA,TRBJ1-1,TRBV11-2,ASSPPAREAEAF
NA,TRBJ1-3,TRBV28,ASSQDRSSGNTIY
NA,TRBJ1-3,TRBV7-9,ASSLPTGVFGNTIY
NA,TRBJ2-2,TRBV7-8,ASSLTRTGGSGELF
NA,TRBJ1-1,TRBV5-4,ASAVEIGVAEAF
NA,TRBJ2-1,TRBV6-5,ASTASGYNEQF
NA,TRBJ2-6,TRBV7-3,ASSLLTGPNVLT
NA,TRBJ2-1,TRBV6-2/TRBV6-3,ASSYSATGSYNEQF
NA,TRBJ1-5,TRBV6-9,ASSPPGHTNSNQPQH
NA,TRBJ1-5,TRBV7-8,ASSREGHLDQPQH
once,TRBJ2-7,TRBV5-5,ASSAQGYSYEQY
NA,TRBJ1-6,TRBV28,ASSLLNPPLH